These 26 T cell receptor beta chains originate from one sample sequenced in a study of CD8+ T cells in alopecia areata. As the sequencing template, cDNA was produced by extracting RNA and reverse transcribing it. Some clones are missing from TCRdb's copy, which holds only in-frame ones; the method was immunoSEQ multiplex PCR. The table lists 90,000 to 100,000 clones, roughly 42% of them singletons. The source material was CD4+ T cells sorted from blood. These receptors all come from a human donor with alopecia areata.

This clone has just a few counts. This chain uses TRBV10-3 with TRBJ2-3; 9 positions match TRBD1. The ends lost 11 bases at V and 4 bases at J; junction bases unmatched: 13. The CDR3 is 15 residues long. Germline V CDR1 and CDR2: ENHRY, SYGVKD. CDR3 sequence (DNA): TGTGCCTCTCTAAGGGACAGGGCCGCGTCAGATACGCAGTATTTT. Its protein product is CASLRDRAASDTQYF.

Only a few counts were recorded for this clone. The chain combines TRBV29-1 with TRBJ2-1; 8 bases line up with TRBD1. V shed 8 bases, J shed 7 bases, and the junction held 10 bases outside the gene matches. The CDR3 loop spans 13 amino acids. Germline CDR1 SQVTM, CDR2 ANQGSEA. CDR3: CSSSRDRWNEQFF. Here the CDR3 DNA reads TGCAGCTCGAGCCGGGACAGGTGGAATGAGCAGTTCTTC.

The chain uses TRBV30 and TRBJ1-2; 9 bases are a match to TRBD1. Germline CDR1 GTSNPN, CDR2 SVGIG (reference sequence). V gave up 5 bases and J gave up 8 bases; unmatched junction bases: 12. The CDR3 extends over 14 amino acids. This CDR3 is CAWGGQGQGRGYTF. The CDR3 nucleotides are TGTGCCTGGGGGGGCCAGGGACAGGGTCGCGGCTACACCTTC.

This clone was detected only a few times. The CDR3 DNA reads TGCAGCGTTGTTTTACAGCGCTCCTACAATGAGCAGTTCTTC. It encodes CSVVLQRSYNEQFF. This chain joins TRBV29-1 and TRBJ2-1; D uncertain. Trimming shortened V by 4 bases and J by 0 bases, and 10 bases separated the two germline ends. The germline V gene encodes CDR1 SQVTM and CDR2 ANQGSEA. This CDR3 has 14 residues.

The rearrangement uses TRBV30 and TRBJ1-1, with D unclear. The CDR3 is made up of 12 amino acids. Germline CDR1 is GTSNPN and CDR2 is SVGIG (reference sequence). Trimming removed 2 bases from V and 7 bases from J, with 11 bases in between. The CDR3 protein is CAWSPLVGEAFF. In nucleotides, the CDR3 is TGTGCCTGGAGTCCCCTCGTAGGTGAAGCTTTCTTT.

This clone appeared a few times. This chain connects TRBV14 to TRBJ1-4, with 11 bases that match TRBD1. The CDR3 spans 13 residues. The V and J ends lost 3 bases and 10 bases, in that order; junction bases with no gene match: 1. Per germline, CDR1 SGHDN and CDR2 FVKESK. This CDR3 reads CASSHGTGGKLFF. CDR3 coding DNA: TGTGCCAGCAGCCATGGGACAGGGGGAAAACTGTTTTTT. The variable domain in full, with the rest retrieved from reference TRBV14 and TRBJ1-4, is EAGVTQFPSHSVIEKGQTVTLRCDPISGHDNLYWYRRVMGKEIKFLLHFVKESKQDESGMPNNRFLAERTGGTYSTLKVQPAELEDSGVYFCASSHGTGGKLFFGSGTQLSVL.

This clone was seen more than once but under ten times. The chain has TRBV29-1 and TRBJ1-1; no firm D call. Germline assignment: CDR1 SQVTM and CDR2 ANQGSEA. The CDR3 runs 12 residues. Trimming removed 7 bases from V and 2 bases from J, with 11 bases in between. In DNA form, the CDR3 reads TGCAGCGGATCACAAAGTAACACTGAAGCTTTCTTT. Encoded protein: CSGSQSNTEAFF.

This chain joins TRBV11-2 and TRBJ2-5; TRBD2 matches at 7 bases. V shed 7 bases, J shed 4 bases, and the junction held 12 bases outside the gene matches. Germline V gene lookup returns CDR1 SGHAT and CDR2 FQNNGV. The CDR3 has 15 residues. The CDR3 nucleotides are TGTGCCAGCACTCCGTGGGGAGCGGGGTTAGAGACCCAGTACTTC. This translates into CASTPWGAGLETQYF.

The chain is built from TRBV7-2 and TRBJ2-5; TRBD2 matches 9 bases. CDR3 length equals 19 residues. The trim removed 1 base at V and 5 bases at J, leaving 17 bases unmatched. From germline, CDR1 is SGHTA and CDR2 FQGNSA. The CDR3 DNA is TGTGCCAGCAGCTTAGTCAGGGAGGGGAGGACTAGCGATGATGAGACCCAGTACTTC. Translating gives CASSLVREGRTSDDETQYF.

The chain couples TRBV28 to TRBJ1-4, with 10 bases aligning to TRBD1. After removal of 6 bases from V and 7 bases from J, the junction contained 5 bases not matched to a gene. Looked up from germline, CDR1 is MDHEN and CDR2 is SYDVKM. The CDR3 has 14 amino acids. In nucleotides, the CDR3 is TGTGCCAGCAGCACGGGACAGGGGATTGAAAAACTGTTTTTT. As protein: CASSTGQGIEKLFF.

The chain employs TRBV18 and TRBJ2-5, with D unresolved. The CDR3 has 12 residues. Germline CDR1 reads KGHSH; CDR2 reads LQKENI. Trimming took off 3 bases at V and 0 bases at J, with 2 bases between the two ends. CDR3 residues: CASSPYQETQYF. CDR3 nucleotides: TGTGCCAGCTCACCGTACCAAGAGACCCAGTACTTC.

This clone was detected a few times. The V call is TRBV29-1, the J call TRBJ2-3; no clear D gene. CDR3 length: 14 residues. The ends were cut back, 6 bases at V and 4 bases at J, with 17 bases in the middle. CDR1 and CDR2 (germline): SQVTM, ANQGSEA. The CDR3 loop reads CSVVSGVGPDTQYF. In DNA form, the CDR3 reads TGCAGCGTGGTGTCGGGCGTCGGGCCAGATACGCAGTATTTT.

The sample holds a few counts of this clone. V is TRBV2 and J is TRBJ2-5, with TRBD1 as a possible D gene (6 bases). The CDR3 length is 15 residues. Trimming took 7 bases from V and 5 from J, leaving 20 bases between them. The germline V gene encodes CDR1 SNHLY and CDR2 FYNNEI. CDR3 protein: CASNTLQGPGETQYF. CDR3 bases: TGTGCCAGCAACACTCTTCAGGGGCCGGGGGAGACCCAGTACTTC.

This clone was seen more than once but under ten times. The chain is built from TRBV30 and TRBJ2-7; D is possibly TRBD1 or TRBD2 (5 bases each). The CDR3 covers 15 residues. Trimming took off 4 bases at V and 0 bases at J, with 16 bases between the two ends. In germline, CDR1 is GTSNPN, CDR2 SVGIG (reference sequence). The CDR3 region is CAWNAIDGASYEQYF. DNA for the CDR3: TGTGCCTGGAACGCGATAGACGGGGCCTCCTACGAGCAGTACTTC.

This clone has only a few counts. The genes are TRBV30 and TRBJ2-3, with no clear D. CDR1 and CDR2 from the germline V gene are GTSNPN and SVGIG (reference sequence). The CDR3 is 12 amino acids. V shed 2 bases and J shed 8 bases, with 11 bases lying between them. The CDR3 region has the DNA TGTGCCTGGAGTCGCGAAGACCCTACGCAGTATTTT. Translation: CAWSREDPTQYF.

DNA for the CDR3: TGTGCCAGCAGCCTGGACCGACCAGATACGCAGTATTTT. Its protein product is CASSLDRPDTQYF. V usage is TRBV7-2 and J usage is TRBJ2-3; D unclear. Germline loops: CDR1 SGHTA, CDR2 FQGNSA. The CDR3 has 13 residues. V was cut by 5 bases and J by 4 bases, with 10 bases left in between.

In its sample, this clone was seen a few times. The genes are TRBV11-2 and TRBJ2-7; D is perhaps TRBD1 or TRBD2 (6 bases each). The germline CDR1 and CDR2 sequences are SGHAT and FQNNGV. The V end lost 5 bases, the J end lost 2 bases, and 13 bases lay between the germline ends. The CDR3 is 14 amino acids. The CDR3, as DNA: TGTGCCAGCAGCCCAGGAGGGGGGCCCTACGAGCAGTACTTC. It translates to CASSPGGGPYEQYF.

V usage is TRBV29-1 and J usage is TRBJ2-1; D is undetermined. This CDR3 region has 14 residues. V was shortened by 6 bases and J by 6 bases, with 18 bases between the two germline ends. Germline values: CDR1 SQVTM, CDR2 ANQGSEA. DNA for the CDR3: TGCAGCGTGAGGTCCCAGGCCCCGGGCAATGAGCAGTTCTTC. Its translation is CSVRSQAPGNEQFF.

V and J are TRBV6-5 and TRBJ2-3, with 7 bases that match TRBD2. The germline V gene has CDR1 MNHEY and CDR2 SVGAGI. V was clipped by 7 bases and J by 6 bases; unmatched bases: 10. This CDR3 region has 14 residues. The CDR3: CASTRAGAGDTQYF. In nucleotides, the CDR3 is TGTGCCAGCACACGCGCGGGAGCCGGGGATACGCAGTATTTT.

This clone has just a few counts. This chain uses TRBV7-2 with TRBJ2-3; 8 positions agree with TRBD2. Trimming cost V 5 bases and J 4 bases; bases outside gene matches: 11. The CDR3 is made up of 16 amino acids. Germline CDR1 SGHTA, CDR2 FQGNSA. The CDR3 DNA is TGTGCCAGCAGCCCTCGCCCAGCGGGAGTCCCAGATACGCAGTATTTT. Its translation is CASSPRPAGVPDTQYF.

This chain uses TRBV30 with TRBJ2-3, with D uncertain. Germline V lookup: CDR1 GTSNPN, CDR2 SVGIG (reference sequence). V was trimmed by 1 base and J by 5 bases, leaving 13 bases between them. CDR3 size: 14 residues. This CDR3 reads CAWSESPKRDTQYF. The CDR3 DNA reads as TGTGCCTGGAGTGAGTCCCCTAAGAGAGATACGCAGTATTTT.

There are a few counts of this clone. The chain has TRBV29-1 and TRBJ1-1, with D maybe TRBD1 (5 bases). CDR1 and CDR2 from the germline V gene are SQVTM and ANQGSEA. Trimming cost V 7 bases and J 4 bases, with 16 bases left between them. The CDR3 spans 13 residues. The CDR3 DNA is TGCAGCGGCGTACAGGAAGGTGGCACTGAAGCTTTCTTT. It yields the protein CSGVQEGGTEAFF. The whole variable domain, remainder taken from reference TRBV29-1 and TRBJ1-1, is SAVISQKPSRDICQRGTSLTIQCQVDSQVTMMFWYRQQPGQSLTLIATANQGSEATYESGFVIDKFPISRPNLTFSTLTVSNMSPEDSSIYLCSGVQEGGTEAFFGQGTRLTVV.

This clone appeared once. Other DNA sequences of this sample code for an identical CDR3. The chain recombines TRBV5-1 with TRBJ2-5; the D is unclear. The CDR3 sequence is 14 residues long. The germline V gene has CDR1 SGHRS and CDR2 YFSETQ. With 1 base removed from V and 2 bases from J, the gap between germline ends came to 9 bases. The CDR3 here is CASSLSSPQETQYF. CDR3 in DNA: TGCGCCAGCAGCTTGTCTTCCCCTCAAGAGACCCAGTACTTC.

The sample holds a few counts of this clone. The rearrangement links TRBV29-1 to TRBJ2-1; D remains ambiguous. Between the trimmed V and J ends, which lost 4 bases and 10 bases, there was a span of 8 bases. The CDR3 is 10 residues long. Per the germline V gene, CDR1 is SQVTM and CDR2 is ANQGSEA. CDR3 protein: CSVVRGEQFF. CDR3 coding DNA: TGCAGCGTTGTCAGAGGCGAGCAGTTCTTC.

The genes are TRBV13 and TRBJ2-4; possible D gene TRBD2, 6 bases. Trimming pared 5 bases from V and 2 bases from J, leaving 16 bases between. The CDR3 length is 16 residues. Germline CDR1 and CDR2: PRHDT and FYEKMQ (reference sequence). CDR3 sequence: CASSNRDSGPKNIQYF. The CDR3 DNA sequence: TGTGCCAGCAGCAACCGGGACTCGGGCCCCAAAAACATTCAGTACTTC.

This CDR3 reads CSVGGTPSDTQYF. The CDR3 region has the DNA TGCAGCGTTGGCGGGACCCCCTCAGATACGCAGTATTTT. V usage is TRBV29-1 and J usage is TRBJ2-3, with a weak D call TRBD2 (6 bases). V was clipped by 4 bases and J by 4 bases, with 12 bases between them. From germline, CDR1 is SQVTM and CDR2 ANQGSEA. This CDR3 region has 13 residues.